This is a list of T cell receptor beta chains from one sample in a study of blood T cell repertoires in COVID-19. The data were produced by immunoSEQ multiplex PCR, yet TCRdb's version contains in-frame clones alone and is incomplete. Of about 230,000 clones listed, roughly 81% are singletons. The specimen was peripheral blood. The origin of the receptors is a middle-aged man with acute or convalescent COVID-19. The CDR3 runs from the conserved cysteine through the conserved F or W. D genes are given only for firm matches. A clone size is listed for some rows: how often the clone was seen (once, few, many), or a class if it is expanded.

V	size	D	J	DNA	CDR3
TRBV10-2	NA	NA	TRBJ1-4	TGCGCCAGCAGGCGGGACCGAAATGAAAAACTGTTTTTT	CASRRDRNEKLFF
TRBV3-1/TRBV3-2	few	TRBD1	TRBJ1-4	TGTGCCAGCAGCCGCGGGACAGCTGAAAAACTGTTTTTT	CASSRGTAEKLFF
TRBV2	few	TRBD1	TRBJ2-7	TGTGCCAGCAGTGAGTGGTCTGGACAGGGGGCCTACGAGCAGTACTTC	CASSEWSGQGAYEQYF
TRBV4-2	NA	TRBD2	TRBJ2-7	TGTGCCAGCAGCCAAGTGGGGACTAGCGGGGCTAGAGAGCAGTACTTC	CASSQVGTSGAREQYF
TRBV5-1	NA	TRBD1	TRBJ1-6	TGCGCCAGCAGCTCCGTAGGACAGGTGAATCATTCACCCCTCCACTTT	CASSSVGQVNHSPLHF
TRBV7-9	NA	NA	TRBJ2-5	TGTGCCAGCAGCTTAAGGGGGCAAGAGACCCAGTACTTC	CASSLRGQETQYF
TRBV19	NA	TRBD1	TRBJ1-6	TGTGCCAGTAGTATAGTCGCGACAGGGACCTATTCACCCCTCCACTTT	CASSIVATGTYSPLHF
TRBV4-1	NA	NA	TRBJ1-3	TGCGCCAGCAGCCAAGTATTGAGCTCTGGAAACACCATATATTTT	CASSQVLSSGNTIYF
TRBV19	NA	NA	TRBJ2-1	TGTGCCAGTAGTATCTCCGGGAGCCAGAGCTCCTACAATGAGCAGTTCTTC	CASSISGSQSSYNEQFF
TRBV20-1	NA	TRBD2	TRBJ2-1	TGCAGTGCTAGTCCTCGGGGGGGGACCTACAATGAGCAGTTCTTC	CSASPRGGTYNEQFF
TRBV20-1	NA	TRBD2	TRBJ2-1	TGCAGTGCTAGTCTAGCGGGGCCCCGGGATGAGCAGTTCTTC	CSASLAGPRDEQFF
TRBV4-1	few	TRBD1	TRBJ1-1	TGCGCCAGCAGCTTAGACAGGGGGGACTACACTGAAGCTTTCTTT	CASSLDRGDYTEAFF
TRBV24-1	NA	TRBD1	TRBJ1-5	TGTGCCACCAGGACAGGGGGCAATCAGCCCCAGCATTTT	CATRTGGNQPQHF
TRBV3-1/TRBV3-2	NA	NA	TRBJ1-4	TGTGCCAGCAGCCAGGGAATCGACGGGAGGAGTCATGAAAAACTGTTTTTT	CASSQGIDGRSHEKLFF
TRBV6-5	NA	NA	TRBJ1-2	TGTGCCAGCAGTTACGCGGGTTCTGGCTACACCTTC	CASSYAGSGYTF
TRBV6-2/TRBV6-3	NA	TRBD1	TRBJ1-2	TGTGCCAGCAGTAACACTGGACAGGGGGTGAACTATGGCTACACCTTC	CASSNTGQGVNYGYTF
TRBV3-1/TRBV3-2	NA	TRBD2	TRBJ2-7	TGTGCCAGCAGCCAAGATCTAGCGGGGAGGATATACGAGCAGTACTTC	CASSQDLAGRIYEQYF
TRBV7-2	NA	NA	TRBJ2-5	TGTGCCAGCAGTTCCACTAACCAAGAGACCCAGTACTTC	CASSSTNQETQYF